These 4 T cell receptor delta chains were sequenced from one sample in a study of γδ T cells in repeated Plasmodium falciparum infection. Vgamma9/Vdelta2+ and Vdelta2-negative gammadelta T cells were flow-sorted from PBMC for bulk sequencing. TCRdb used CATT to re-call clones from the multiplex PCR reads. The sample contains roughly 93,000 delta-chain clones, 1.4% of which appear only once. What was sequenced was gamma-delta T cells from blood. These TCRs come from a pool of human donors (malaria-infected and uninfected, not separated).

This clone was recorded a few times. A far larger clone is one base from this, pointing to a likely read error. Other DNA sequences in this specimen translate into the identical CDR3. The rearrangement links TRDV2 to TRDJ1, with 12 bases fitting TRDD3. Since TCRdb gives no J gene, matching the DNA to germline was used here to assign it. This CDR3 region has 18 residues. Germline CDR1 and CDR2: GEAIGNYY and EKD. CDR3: CACDTVSGGYAHTDKLIF. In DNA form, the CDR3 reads TGTGCCTGTGACACGGTTTCTGGGGGATACGCACACACTGATAAACTCATCTTT.

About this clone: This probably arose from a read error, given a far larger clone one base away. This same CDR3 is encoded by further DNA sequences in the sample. The CDR3 loop is CALGRTKWGGLTDKLIF. CDR3 sequence (DNA): TGTGCTCTTGGGCGTACAAAGTGGGGAGGTCTCACCGATAAACTCATCTTC. The J gene was not called, though the V gene is TRDV1; the DNA was not compared with TRDD3, the D call given in the table. The CDR3 consists of 17 residues. CDR1 and CDR2 (germline): TSWWSYY, QGS.

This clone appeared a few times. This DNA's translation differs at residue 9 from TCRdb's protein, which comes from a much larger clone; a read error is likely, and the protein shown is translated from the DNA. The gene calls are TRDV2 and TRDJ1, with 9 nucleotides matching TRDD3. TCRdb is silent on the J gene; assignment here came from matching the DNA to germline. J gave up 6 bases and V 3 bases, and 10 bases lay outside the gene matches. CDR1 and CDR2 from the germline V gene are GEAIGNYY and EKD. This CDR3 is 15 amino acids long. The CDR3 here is CACDDLGDEGYKLIF. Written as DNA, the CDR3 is TGTGCCTGTGACGACCTGGGGGATGAGGGCTATAAACTCATCTTT.

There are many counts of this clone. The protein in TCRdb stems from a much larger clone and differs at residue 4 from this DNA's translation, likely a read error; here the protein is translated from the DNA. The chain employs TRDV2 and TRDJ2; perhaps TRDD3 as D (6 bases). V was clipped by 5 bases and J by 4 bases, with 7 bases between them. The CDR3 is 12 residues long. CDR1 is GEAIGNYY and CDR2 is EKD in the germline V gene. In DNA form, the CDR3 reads TGTGCCTGTGGCTGGGGGACAGCACAACTCTTCTTT. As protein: CACGWGTAQLFF.